One T cell receptor (beta chain) is described in this entry. Its ends do not fully match the called genes, so a read error is possible. Sequenced by immunoSEQ multiplex PCR; TCRdb stores in-frame clones only, minus some. The sample shows 250,000 to 350,000 clones, roughly 87% of them seen only once. The data were taken from a study of blood T cell repertoires in COVID-19. The CDR3 sequence is 14 residues long. From germline, CDR1 is LGHNT and CDR2 FRNRAP. The chain links TRBV12-5 to TRBJ1-2; no definite D call. This TCR derives from a man aged 18 to 29 with active or convalescent COVID-19. The source material was peripheral blood. CDR3 nucleotides: TGTGCTAGTGGTTTGTGGGTCGAGGGCAGGCACCCTTCCTTC. It specifies CASGLWVEGRHPSF.